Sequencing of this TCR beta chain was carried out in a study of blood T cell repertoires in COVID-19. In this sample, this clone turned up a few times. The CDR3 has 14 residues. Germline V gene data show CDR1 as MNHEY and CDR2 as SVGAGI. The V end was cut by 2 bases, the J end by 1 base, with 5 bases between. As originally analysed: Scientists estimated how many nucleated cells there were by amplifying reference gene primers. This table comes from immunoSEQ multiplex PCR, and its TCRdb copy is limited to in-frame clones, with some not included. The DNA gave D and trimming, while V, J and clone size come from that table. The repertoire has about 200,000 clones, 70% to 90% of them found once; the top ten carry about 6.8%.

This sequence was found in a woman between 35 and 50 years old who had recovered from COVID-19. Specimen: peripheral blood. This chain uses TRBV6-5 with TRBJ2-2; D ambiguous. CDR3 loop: CASSYGGNTGELFF. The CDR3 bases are TGTGCCAGCAGTTACGGCGGGAACACCGGGGAGCTGTTTTTT.